This T cell receptor beta chain is from a study of T cells in Graves' hyperthyroidism and ophthalmopathy. Study-wide results and caveats: Blood shared most expanded thyroid clonotypes above 0.001.

For Graves' hyperthyroidism to be stable, ophthalmopathy could not progress within 18 months. Diagnoses were established using clinical symptoms, serum thyroxine and TRAb, thyroid ultrasound and orbital computed tomography. To note about this clonotype: Its antigen remains unknown.

The CDR3 runs to 16 residues. Per the germline V gene, CDR1 is LNHDA and CDR2 is SQIVND (reference sequence). The trim removed 1 base at V and 0 bases at J, leaving 3 bases unmatched. Amplification of TCR beta CDR3 regions was performed using RNA transcripts as template. HTBI primers were used for first-round RT-PCR of the TCR CDR3. TCRdb reanalysed the multiplex PCR reads using MiXCR and keeps one entry per CDR3 protein. The data hold approximately 700,000 distinct CDR3 sequences, with over 15% observed a single time. The V gene is TRBV19, the J gene TRBJ1-1, with 9 bases lining up with TRBD1. Material for sequencing was blood. This clonotype was sampled from a young man with Graves' hyperthyroidism. The CDR3, as DNA: TGTGCCAGTAGTATAGTAGGGACAGGGTTGAACACTGAAGCTTTCTTT. It specifies CASSIVGTGLNTEAFF. The entire variable domain, with the rest obtained from reference TRBV19 and TRBJ1-1, is as follows: DGGITQSPKYLFRKEGQNVTLSCEQNLNHDAMYWYRQDPGQGLRLIYYSQIVNDFQKGDIAEGYSVSREKKESFPLTVTSAQKNPTAFYLCASSIVGTGLNTEAFFGQGTRLTVV.